Following are 20 T cell receptor beta chains from one sample sequenced in a study of pediatric ulcerative colitis. The data were produced by immunoSEQ multiplex PCR, yet TCRdb's version contains in-frame clones alone and is incomplete. The profile shows 25,000 to 35,000 clones, roughly 86% of them singletons. The sample comprised blood. These TCRs come from a boy younger than 18 with severe ulcerative colitis.

The chain is built from TRBV9 and TRBJ2-7, with D tentatively TRBD1 (7 bases). Germline V gene lookup returns CDR1 SGDLS and CDR2 YYNGEE. The CDR3 runs 15 residues. Trimming left V 4 bases short and J 0 bases short, with 14 bases between. CDR3 sequence: CASSPGDSSSYEQYF. The CDR3, as DNA: TGTGCCAGCAGCCCGGGGGACAGTAGCTCCTACGAGCAGTACTTC.

The rearrangement joins TRBV7-9 to TRBJ1-6; D might be TRBD1 (5 bases). V was pared by 1 base and J by 14 bases, with 18 bases between. The CDR3 has 15 residues. The germline V gene has CDR1 SEHNR and CDR2 FQNEAQ (reference sequence). The CDR3 loop reads CASSLVDSGMDTLHF. CDR3 DNA: TGTGCCAGCAGCTTAGTTGACTCGGGGATGGACACCCTCCACTTT.

The sample holds a few counts of this clone. The chain uses TRBV6-5 and TRBJ1-5; tentatively, D is TRBD1 (6 bases). The CDR3 loop spans 13 amino acids. The germline gives CDR1 MNHEY, CDR2 SVGAGI. V lost 5 bases and J 2 bases, leaving 7 bases between the germline ends. CDR3 nucleotide sequence: TGTGCCAGCAGTCGGACAGGCAATCAGCCCCAGCATTTT. This gives the protein CASSRTGNQPQHF.

The chain is built from TRBV30 and TRBJ1-6; D might be TRBD1 (5 bases). The CDR3 loop spans 13 amino acids. The V end was cut by 3 bases, the J end by 9 bases, with 12 bases between. CDR1 GTSNPN and CDR2 SVGIG come from the germline V gene (reference sequence). This CDR3 is CAWRLTGLSPLHF. The CDR3 DNA reads as TGTGCCTGGAGATTAACAGGTCTTTCACCCCTCCACTTT.

This rearrangement joins TRBV7-9 to TRBJ1-1, with D tentatively TRBD1 (5 bases). The germline V gene has CDR1 SEHNR and CDR2 FQNEAQ (reference sequence). Trimming pared 3 bases from V and 5 bases from J, leaving 16 bases between. The CDR3 totals 15 residues. CDR3 region: CASSFSAGGRTEAFF. The CDR3 region has the DNA TGTGCCAGCAGCTTTTCGGCGGGGGGTAGGACTGAAGCTTTCTTT.

The chain couples TRBV14 to TRBJ2-7; D gene uncertain. This CDR3 contains 12 residues. Germline V lookup: CDR1 SGHDN, CDR2 FVKESK. The germline V and J ends were trimmed by 4 bases and 6 bases, with 10 bases remaining between them. The CDR3: CASSPLPGEQYF. CDR3 bases: TGTGCCAGCAGCCCCCTTCCCGGCGAGCAGTACTTC.

This chain links TRBV19 with TRBJ2-7; 8 positions agree with TRBD1. The CDR3 has 13 residues. The junction had 10 bases not matched to a gene; V was cut back by 5 bases and J by 10 bases. Looked up from germline, CDR1 is LNHDA and CDR2 is SQIVND (reference sequence). In DNA, the CDR3 is TGTGCCAGTAGTCCGGACAGGGAAAGGATCCAGTACTTC. It translates to CASSPDRERIQYF.

This chain joins TRBV15 and TRBJ1-1; a weak D match, TRBD1 (5 bases). V lost 0 bases and J lost 4, with 12 bases in between. This CDR3 is built from 15 residues. Germline V CDR1 and CDR2: LNHNV, YYDKDF (reference sequence). CDR3 protein: CATSRDAGQGTEAFF. Written as DNA, the CDR3 is TGTGCCACCAGCAGAGATGCAGGGCAGGGCACTGAAGCTTTCTTT.

The rearrangement links TRBV5-6 to TRBJ2-6; 8 bases fit TRBD1. The germline CDR1 and CDR2 sequences are SGHDT and YYEEEE. CDR3 length: 16 residues. With V trimmed by 4 bases and J by 2 bases, 5 bases remained unmatched. CDR3 region: CASSLRTGTGANVLTF. CDR3 sequence (DNA): TGTGCCAGCAGCCTAAGGACAGGGACTGGGGCCAACGTCCTGACTTTC.

The V and J genes are TRBV7-6 and TRBJ1-3; D is undetermined. The CDR3 consists of 15 residues. V was clipped by 5 bases and J by 2 bases, with 13 bases between them. The germline gives CDR1 SGHVS, CDR2 FNYEAQ. CDR3 nucleotides: TGTGCCAGCAGCGTTACAGAAAACACTGGAAACACCATATATTTT. This codes for CASSVTENTGNTIYF.

The rearrangement joins TRBV19 to TRBJ2-1; no clear D. Trimming removed 4 bases from V and 3 bases from J, with 4 bases in between. This CDR3 has 12 amino acids. Germline V gene lookup returns CDR1 LNHDA and CDR2 SQIVND (reference sequence). CDR3 DNA sequence: TGTGCCAGTAGTACCTACTACAATGAGCAGTTCTTC. Residues: CASSTYYNEQFF.

V and J are TRBV7-8 and TRBJ2-2; 10 bases match TRBD1. The V and J ends lost 6 bases and 3 bases, in that order; junction bases with no gene match: 10. The CDR3 sequence is 17 residues long. Germline CDR1 and CDR2: SGHVS and FQNEAQ. The CDR3 DNA reads as TGTGCCAGCAGTCGGCCGACAGGGGGCTTTGACACCGGGGAGCTGTTTTTT. Translated, it gives CASSRPTGGFDTGELFF.

The gene calls are TRBV6-1 and TRBJ2-7; weak D call: TRBD2 (5 bases). This CDR3 comprises 13 residues. V was cut by 2 bases and J by 4 bases, with 9 bases left in between. In germline, CDR1 is MNHNS, CDR2 SASEGT. The CDR3, as DNA: TGTGCCAGCAGTGAAATGAGGGTGTACGAGCAGTACTTC. Translating gives CASSEMRVYEQYF.

This chain joins TRBV28 and TRBJ2-7; D remains ambiguous. Germline CDR1 is MDHEN and CDR2 is SYDVKM. The V gene lost 3 bases and the J gene lost 2 bases, with 11 bases spanning the gap. CDR3 length: 14 amino acids. CDR3 nucleotide sequence: TGTGCCAGCAGTTTGGTCGGTATAGCCTACGAGCAGTACTTC. Protein: CASSLVGIAYEQYF.

The rearrangement links TRBV15 to TRBJ1-4; weak D call: TRBD1 (6 bases). From germline, CDR1 is LNHNV and CDR2 YYDKDF (reference sequence). The CDR3 consists of 16 residues. The V gene lost 1 base and the J gene lost 0 bases, with 9 bases spanning the gap. The CDR3 DNA is TGTGCCACCAGCAGAGGGGGGACACCAACTAATGAAAAACTGTTTTTT. The encoded protein is CATSRGGTPTNEKLFF.

This clone was detected once. The CDR3 DNA reads TGTGCCAGCAGCTTTGTCAACGAGCAGTACTTC. Protein: CASSFVNEQYF. The rearrangement joins TRBV7-9 to TRBJ2-7; D is unclear. Trimming took off 3 bases at V and 5 bases at J, with 5 bases between the two ends. The CDR3 length is 11 residues. The germline CDR1 and CDR2 sequences are SEHNR and FQNEAQ (reference sequence).

This chain uses TRBV6-1 with TRBJ1-2, with no clear D. Between the trimmed V and J ends, which lost 7 bases and 2 bases, there was a span of 14 bases. CDR3 length: 14 amino acids. CDR1 and CDR2 (germline): MNHNS, SASEGT. As DNA, the CDR3 is TGTGCCAGCACCCCGACACCCGTAAACTATGGCTACACCTTC. Translated: CASTPTPVNYGYTF.

This clone was picked up a small number of times. This chain joins TRBV11-2 and TRBJ1-1; D is perhaps TRBD1 (6 bases). V lost 4 bases and J 5 bases, leaving 23 bases between the germline ends. Germline V gives CDR1 SGHAT, CDR2 FQNNGV. This CDR3 is built from 17 residues. CDR3 bases: TGTGCCAGCAGCTCCCGACTTTTATACAGGGTGGAAACTGAAGCTTTCTTT. Its protein is CASSSRLLYRVETEAFF. The variable domain in full, with the rest retrieved from reference TRBV11-2 and TRBJ1-1, is EAGVAQSPRYKIIEKRQSVAFWCNPISGHATLYWYQQILGQGPKLLIQFQNNGVVDDSQLPKDRFSAERLKGVDSTLKIQPAKLEDSAVYLCASSSRLLYRVETEAFFGQGTRLTVV.

The rearrangement joins TRBV7-3 to TRBJ1-6, with a weak D call TRBD1 (5 bases). The CDR3 is 13 amino acids. CDR1 is SGHTA and CDR2 is FQGTGA in the germline V gene. Trimming took 4 bases from V and 8 from J, leaving 9 bases between them. CDR3 sequence (DNA): TGTGCCAGCAGCTCAGGGACCGATTCACCCCTCCACTTT. Residues: CASSSGTDSPLHF.

The chain is built from TRBV7-9 and TRBJ2-1; D call uncertain. The CDR3 is 16 amino acids. Germline V gene lookup returns CDR1 SEHNR and CDR2 FQNEAQ (reference sequence). V lost 7 bases and J lost 6, with 22 bases in between. DNA for the CDR3: TGTGCCAGCACCCGCGGTGGCAGCCAAGTGGTCAATGAGCAGTTCTTC. Its translation is CASTRGGSQVVNEQFF.